The 25 T cell receptor beta chains in this list originate from one sample, sequenced in a study of CD8 T cells in Susac syndrome. The authors reverse transcribed 0.5 to 1 ug RNA with random hexamers. TCRdb independently ran MiXCR on the immunoSEQ multiplex PCR reads; one entry per CDR3 protein. The sample has hundreds of thousands of distinct CDR3 sequences; approximately 85% are singletons. The specimen was CD8+ T cells from PBMCs. Receptors were obtained from a human donor with multiple sclerosis.

This rearrangement joins TRBV5-6 to TRBJ2-1; 10 nucleotides match TRBD2. V dropped 2 bases and J dropped 0; count of bases not matched to a gene: 11. There are 19 residues in the CDR3. Germline values: CDR1 SGHDT, CDR2 YYEEEE. The CDR3 DNA reads TGTGCCAGCAGCTTAACCCTAGCGGGAGCTGCGAGCTCCTACAATGAGCAGTTCTTC. Its protein is CASSLTLAGAASSYNEQFF.

The V call is TRBV14, the J call TRBJ2-3; the match to TRBD2 covers 10 bases. V lost 4 bases, J lost 5 bases, and 6 bases stayed unmatched. CDR1 is SGHDN, CDR2 FVKESK, per germline. This CDR3 is built from 15 residues. The CDR3 DNA reads TGTGCCAGCAGCCGGACTAGCGGACCTCTAGATACGCAGTATTTT. Protein product: CASSRTSGPLDTQYF.

V usage is TRBV27 and J usage is TRBJ2-7; TRBD2 agrees at 12 bases. The V segment lost 5 bases and the J segment 2 bases; nucleotides outside the gene matches: 7. The CDR3 spans 16 residues. CDR1 MNHEY and CDR2 SMNVEV come from the germline V gene (reference sequence). The CDR3 protein is CASSPIGLAGTYEQYF. DNA of the CDR3: TGTGCCAGCAGTCCTATCGGACTAGCGGGAACCTACGAGCAGTACTTC.

This sequence joins TRBV10-3 and TRBJ1-3; D is unresolved. Germline CDR1 and CDR2: ENHRY and SYGVKD. The V end was cut by 3 bases, the J end by 2 bases, with 8 bases between. The CDR3 totals 14 residues. The CDR3 region is CAISEKLPGNTIYF. CDR3 nucleotide sequence: TGTGCCATCAGTGAAAAGCTTCCTGGAAACACCATATATTTT.

The chain employs TRBV29-1 and TRBJ1-1; perhaps TRBD1 as D (6 bases). Trimming took 1 base from V and 4 from J, leaving 13 bases between them. CDR1 is SQVTM, CDR2 ANQGSEA, per germline. The CDR3 contains 14 residues. The DNA of the CDR3 is TGCAGCGTTGAAGGGGGCAGGGGACCCACTGAAGCTTTCTTT. This translates into CSVEGGRGPTEAFF.

The count of this clonotype is one. J is TRBJ2-2 and V is TRBV24-1; D unresolved. The CDR3 spans 12 residues. With 6 bases removed from V and 6 bases from J, the gap between germline ends came to 7 bases. The germline V gene encodes CDR1 KGHDR and CDR2 SFDVKD. The CDR3 region is CATSLSPGELFF. CDR3 DNA sequence: TGTGCCACCAGTTTGTCGCCCGGGGAGCTGTTTTTT.

V gene TRBV29-1 combines with J gene TRBJ1-2; D possibly corresponds to TRBD1 (6 bases). The CDR3 is made up of 14 amino acids. Per germline, CDR1 SQVTM and CDR2 ANQGSEA. V lost 1 base to trimming and J lost 5 bases, with 14 bases between them. CDR3 region: CSVEVAGEGYGYTF. The CDR3 coding sequence is TGCAGCGTTGAAGTGGCAGGGGAAGGGTATGGCTACACCTTC.

The rearrangement joins TRBV28 to TRBJ2-7; the D is unclear. The CDR3 is made up of 12 amino acids. The V and J ends lost 1 base and 6 bases respectively, with 7 bases between them. Germline CDR1 is MDHEN and CDR2 is SYDVKM. The CDR3 loop is CASSLFDTEQYF. The CDR3 nucleotides read TGTGCCAGCAGTTTATTCGACACCGAGCAGTACTTC.

V gene TRBV6-5 combines with J gene TRBJ2-1; 7 nucleotides match TRBD2. This CDR3 is 12 amino acids long. Losses at the gene ends were 6 bases for V and 6 bases for J; bases not matched to a gene: 2. Germline V lookup: CDR1 MNHEY, CDR2 SVGAGI. In DNA form, the CDR3 reads TGTGCCAGCAGGGCTAGCGGCAATGAGCAGTTCTTC. This codes for CASRASGNEQFF.

The rearrangement uses TRBV14 and TRBJ1-4, with TRBD1 as a possible D gene (6 bases). Germline CDR1 and CDR2: SGHDN and FVKESK. CDR3 length equals 14 residues. V was trimmed by 4 bases and J by 8 bases, leaving 14 bases between them. In DNA, the CDR3 is TGTGCCAGCAGCCCGATACAGGGTGGGGAAAAACTGTTTTTT. Translated: CASSPIQGGEKLFF.

This clonotype was seen a single time. The chain combines TRBV25-1 with TRBJ2-7; no reliable D call. The V and J ends lost 5 bases and 1 base respectively, with 15 bases between them. The CDR3 runs 15 residues. Per the germline V gene, CDR1 is MGHDK and CDR2 is SYGVNS. The CDR3 sequence: CASSSTNSPSYEQYF. CDR3 nucleotides: TGTGCCAGCAGTTCAACGAACAGTCCATCCTACGAGCAGTACTTC.

This chain joins TRBV20-1 and TRBJ2-6; TRBD2 might be the D (6 bases). Trimming pared 2 bases from V and 0 bases from J, leaving 14 bases between. The germline CDR1 and CDR2 sequences are DFQATT and SNEGSKA (reference sequence). This CDR3 comprises 17 residues. The CDR3 reads CSARTEDGGSGANVLTF. The DNA of the CDR3 is TGCAGTGCTAGAACCGAAGACGGGGGCTCTGGGGCCAACGTCCTGACTTTC.

This chain joins TRBV27 and TRBJ2-2; a possible D gene is TRBD2 (5 bases). CDR1 and CDR2 from the germline V gene are MNHEY and SMNVEV (reference sequence). This CDR3 contains 14 residues. Trimming took 3 bases from V and 9 from J, leaving 14 bases between them. For the CDR3, the DNA is TGTGCCAGCAGTTTCGGCGGGTACCACCGGGAGCTGTTTTTT. It yields the protein CASSFGGYHRELFF.

This clonotype was seen once. J is TRBJ1-2 and V is TRBV30, with no clear D. Germline V gene lookup returns CDR1 GTSNPN and CDR2 SVGIG (reference sequence). This CDR3 has 12 amino acids. Trimming cost V 3 bases and J 7 bases, with 12 bases left between them. CDR3 residues: CAWSPPGGGYTF. The CDR3 nucleotides are TGTGCCTGGAGCCCACCGGGAGGTGGCTACACCTTC.

The chain has TRBV6-1 and TRBJ2-1; no reliable D call. V shed 8 bases and J shed 8 bases, with 28 bases lying between them. The CDR3 covers 17 residues. Germline V gene sequence: CDR1 MNHNS, CDR2 SASEGT. This chain's CDR3 is CASRPGLLSGDVHEQFF. Written as DNA, the CDR3 is TGTGCCAGCCGGCCCGGGTTGCTATCCGGAGATGTCCATGAGCAGTTCTTC.

The rearrangement joins TRBV20-1 to TRBJ1-2; 7 nucleotides line up with TRBD1. V lost 4 bases, J lost 5 bases, and 19 bases stayed unmatched. Germline CDR1 is DFQATT and CDR2 is SNEGSKA (reference sequence). The CDR3 has 17 amino acids. The CDR3: CSAKPDRDPLTGYGYTF. The CDR3 DNA reads TGCAGTGCTAAACCCGACAGGGATCCCCTAACTGGATATGGCTACACCTTC.

The J gene is TRBJ2-7, the V gene TRBV9; the D is unclear. V was cut by 0 bases and J by 2 bases, with 9 bases left in between. The CDR3 runs 14 residues. Looked up from germline, CDR1 is SGDLS and CDR2 is YYNGEE. The CDR3 sequence: CASSVANGAYEQYF. The CDR3 nucleotides read TGTGCCAGCAGCGTAGCTAATGGGGCCTACGAGCAGTACTTC.

V and J are TRBV27 and TRBJ1-1; TRBD1 matches 12 bases. Germline lookup yields CDR1 MNHEY and CDR2 SMNVEV (reference sequence). This CDR3 has 16 residues. The junction had 10 bases not matched to a gene; V was cut back by 3 bases and J by 8 bases. The CDR3 loop is CASSFSVGQGASEAFF. CDR3 nucleotide sequence: TGTGCCAGCAGTTTCTCCGTGGGACAGGGGGCATCGGAAGCTTTCTTT.

The gene calls are TRBV19 and TRBJ1-5; possible D gene TRBD1, 5 bases. The CDR3 totals 15 residues. Deletions cut 3 bases from V and 6 bases from J, with 15 bases between. Germline V lookup: CDR1 LNHDA, CDR2 SQIVND (reference sequence). The CDR3 bases are TGTGCCAGTAGTATCCCGGGGCCGAAGTTTCAGCCCCAGCATTTT. Translated, it gives CASSIPGPKFQPQHF.

The table lists this clonotype with a count of one. This sequence joins TRBV27 and TRBJ1-1; no definite D call. Germline CDR1 and CDR2: MNHEY and SMNVEV (reference sequence). V was shortened by 0 bases and J by 1 base, with 6 bases between the two germline ends. The CDR3 loop spans 14 amino acids. The CDR3 sequence is CASSLSSGNTEAFF. The CDR3 DNA follows: TGTGCCAGCAGTTTATCGTCCGGGAACACTGAAGCTTTCTTT.

The chain uses TRBV3-1 and TRBJ2-3; maybe TRBD2 (6 bases). The CDR3 length is 14 residues. The V end was cut by 1 base, the J end by 6 bases, with 11 bases between. Germline V gives CDR1 LGHDT, CDR2 YNNKEL (reference sequence). The CDR3 region is CASSQVGGDDTQYF. CDR3 nucleotide sequence: TGTGCCAGCAGCCAAGTTGGCGGGGATGATACGCAGTATTTT.

In DNA form, the CDR3 reads TGTGCCAGCAGCTTAATCCCCGGACAGGGGCACAATGAGCAGTTCTTC. Translation gives CASSLIPGQGHNEQFF. V gene TRBV7-8 combines with J gene TRBJ2-1; 9 nucleotides match TRBD1. V lost 2 bases, J lost 5 bases, and 7 bases stayed unmatched. This CDR3 is 16 amino acids long. Germline V gives CDR1 SGHVS, CDR2 FQNEAQ.

This clonotype was found a few times. V is TRBV4-3 and J is TRBJ2-3; maybe TRBD2 (6 bases). Trimming took 1 base from V and 3 from J, leaving 11 bases between them. This CDR3 is built from 15 residues. Germline V gene data show CDR1 as LGHNA and CDR2 as YSLEER. The chain's CDR3 is CASSQAPGSTDTQYF. The CDR3 DNA follows: TGCGCCAGCAGCCAAGCCCCCGGGAGTACAGATACGCAGTATTTT.

The chain recombines TRBV19 with TRBJ2-1, with D perhaps TRBD1 (6 bases). Germline V lookup: CDR1 LNHDA, CDR2 SQIVND (reference sequence). With 2 bases removed from V and 8 bases from J, the gap between germline ends came to 16 bases. The CDR3 loop spans 15 amino acids. The CDR3, as DNA: TGTGCCAGTAGTATACAGGGGATAGGAGCGTATGAGCAGTTCTTC. Amino acid sequence: CASSIQGIGAYEQFF.

V and J are TRBV5-1 and TRBJ2-7, with 8 bases fitting TRBD1. The V segment lost 3 bases and the J segment 3 bases; nucleotides outside the gene matches: 5. Per the germline V gene, CDR1 is SGHRS and CDR2 is YFSETQ. The CDR3 is made up of 14 amino acids. The CDR3 DNA sequence: TGCGCCAGCAGCTCGGTTGACAGGGGCTACGAGCAGTACTTC. Protein sequence: CASSSVDRGYEQYF.